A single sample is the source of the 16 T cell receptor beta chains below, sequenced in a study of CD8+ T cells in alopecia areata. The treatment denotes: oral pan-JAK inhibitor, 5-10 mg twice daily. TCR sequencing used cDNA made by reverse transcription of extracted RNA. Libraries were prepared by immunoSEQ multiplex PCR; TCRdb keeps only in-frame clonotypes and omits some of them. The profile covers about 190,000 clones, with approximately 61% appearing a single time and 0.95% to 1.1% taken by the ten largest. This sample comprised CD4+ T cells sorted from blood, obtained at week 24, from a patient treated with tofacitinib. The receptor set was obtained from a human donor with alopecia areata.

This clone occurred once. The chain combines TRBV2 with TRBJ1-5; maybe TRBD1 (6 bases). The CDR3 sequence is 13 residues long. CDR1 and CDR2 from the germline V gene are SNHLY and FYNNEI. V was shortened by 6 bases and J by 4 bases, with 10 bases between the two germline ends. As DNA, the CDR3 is TGTGCCAGCAGCGAACAGGGAAATCAGCCCCAGCATTTT. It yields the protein CASSEQGNQPQHF.

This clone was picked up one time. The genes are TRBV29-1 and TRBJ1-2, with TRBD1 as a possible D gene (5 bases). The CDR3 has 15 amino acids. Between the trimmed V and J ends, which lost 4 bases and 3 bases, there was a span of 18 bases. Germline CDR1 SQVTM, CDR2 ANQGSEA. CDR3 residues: CSVAPLAGGDYGYTF. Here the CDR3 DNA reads TGCAGCGTTGCCCCCCTCGCGGGGGGGGACTATGGCTACACCTTC. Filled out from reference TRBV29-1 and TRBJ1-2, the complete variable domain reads SAVISQKPSRDICQRGTSLTIQCQVDSQVTMMFWYRQQPGQSLTLIATANQGSEATYESGFVIDKFPISRPNLTFSTLTVSNMSPEDSSIYLCSVAPLAGGDYGYTFGSGTRLTVV.

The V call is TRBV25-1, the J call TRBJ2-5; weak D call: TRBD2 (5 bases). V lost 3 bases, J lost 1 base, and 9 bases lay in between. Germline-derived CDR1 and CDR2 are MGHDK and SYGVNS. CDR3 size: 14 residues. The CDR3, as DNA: TGTGCCAGCAGTGATGTCGGGGTCCAAGAGACCCAGTACTTC. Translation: CASSDVGVQETQYF.

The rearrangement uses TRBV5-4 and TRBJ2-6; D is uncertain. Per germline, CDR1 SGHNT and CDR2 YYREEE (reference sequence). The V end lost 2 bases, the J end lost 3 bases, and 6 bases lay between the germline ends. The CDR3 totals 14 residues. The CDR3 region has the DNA TGTGCCAGCAGCTTAGATTTTGGGGCCAACGTCCTGACTTTC. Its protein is CASSLDFGANVLTF.

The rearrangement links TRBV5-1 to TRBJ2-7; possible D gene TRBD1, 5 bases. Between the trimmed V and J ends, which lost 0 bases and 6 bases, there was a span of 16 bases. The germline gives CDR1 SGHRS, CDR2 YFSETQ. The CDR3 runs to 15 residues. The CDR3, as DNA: TGCGCCAGCAGCTTGGACAGCCCCATCACAGGCGAGCAGTACTTC. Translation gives CASSLDSPITGEQYF.

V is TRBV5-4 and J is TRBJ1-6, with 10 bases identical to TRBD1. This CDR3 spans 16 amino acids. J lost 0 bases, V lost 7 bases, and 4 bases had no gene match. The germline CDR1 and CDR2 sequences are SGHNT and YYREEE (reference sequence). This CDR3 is CASRDRGSSYNSPLHF. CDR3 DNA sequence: TGTGCCAGCCGGGACAGGGGCAGCTCCTATAATTCACCCCTCCACTTT.

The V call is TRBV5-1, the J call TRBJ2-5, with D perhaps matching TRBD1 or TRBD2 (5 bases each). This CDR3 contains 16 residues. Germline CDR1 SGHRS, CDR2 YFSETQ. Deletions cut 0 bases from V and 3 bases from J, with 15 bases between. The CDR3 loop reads CASSLGRSGREETQYF. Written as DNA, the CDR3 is TGCGCCAGCAGCTTGGGCCGCAGCGGCAGGGAAGAGACCCAGTACTTC.

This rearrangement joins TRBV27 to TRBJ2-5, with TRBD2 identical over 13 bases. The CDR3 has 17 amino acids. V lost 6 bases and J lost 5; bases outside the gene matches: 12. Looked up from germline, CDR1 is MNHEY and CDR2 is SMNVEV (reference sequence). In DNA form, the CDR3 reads TGTGCCAGCAGACACCGGACTAGCGGGGGACCCGGGGAGACCCAGTACTTC. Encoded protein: CASRHRTSGGPGETQYF.

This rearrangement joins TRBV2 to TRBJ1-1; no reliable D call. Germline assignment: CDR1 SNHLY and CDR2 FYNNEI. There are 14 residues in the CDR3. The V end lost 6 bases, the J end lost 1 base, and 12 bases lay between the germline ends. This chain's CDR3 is CASRPQFPNTEAFF. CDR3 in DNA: TGTGCCAGCAGGCCACAGTTCCCGAACACTGAAGCTTTCTTT.

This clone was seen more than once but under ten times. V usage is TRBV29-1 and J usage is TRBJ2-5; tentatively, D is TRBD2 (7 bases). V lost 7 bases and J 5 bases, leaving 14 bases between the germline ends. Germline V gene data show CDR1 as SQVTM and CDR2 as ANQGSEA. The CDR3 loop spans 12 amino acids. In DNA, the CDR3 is TGCAGCGCTAGGGGGGGCCCGGAGACCCAGTACTTC. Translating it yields CSARGGPETQYF. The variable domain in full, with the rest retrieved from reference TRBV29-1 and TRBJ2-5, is SAVISQKPSRDICQRGTSLTIQCQVDSQVTMMFWYRQQPGQSLTLIATANQGSEATYESGFVIDKFPISRPNLTFSTLTVSNMSPEDSSIYLCSARGGPETQYFGPGTRLLVL.

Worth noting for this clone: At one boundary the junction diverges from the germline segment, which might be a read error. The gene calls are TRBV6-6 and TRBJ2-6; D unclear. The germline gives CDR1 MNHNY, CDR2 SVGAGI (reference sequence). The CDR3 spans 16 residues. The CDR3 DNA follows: TGTGCCACCAGTTACCACACAGCATCTGGGGCCAACGTCCTGACTTTC. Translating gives CATSYHTASGANVLTF.

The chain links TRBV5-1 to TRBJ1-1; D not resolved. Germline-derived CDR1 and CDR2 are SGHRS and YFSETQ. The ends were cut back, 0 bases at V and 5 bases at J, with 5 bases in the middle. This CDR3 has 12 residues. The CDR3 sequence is CASSLGQTEAFF. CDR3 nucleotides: TGCGCCAGCAGCTTGGGACAAACTGAAGCTTTCTTT.

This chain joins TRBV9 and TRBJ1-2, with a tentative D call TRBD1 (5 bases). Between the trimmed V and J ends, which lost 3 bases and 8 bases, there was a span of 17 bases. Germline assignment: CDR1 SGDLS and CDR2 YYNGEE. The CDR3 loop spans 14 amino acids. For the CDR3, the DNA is TGTGCCAGCAGCGGAAGAGGGGCAGTTGAAGGCTACACCTTC. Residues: CASSGRGAVEGYTF.

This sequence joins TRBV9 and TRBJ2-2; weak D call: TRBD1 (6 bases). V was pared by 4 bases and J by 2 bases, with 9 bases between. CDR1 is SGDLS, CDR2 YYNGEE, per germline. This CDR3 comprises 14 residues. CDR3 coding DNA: TGTGCCAGCAGCTCAGGGGTAAACACCGGGGAGCTGTTTTTT. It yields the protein CASSSGVNTGELFF. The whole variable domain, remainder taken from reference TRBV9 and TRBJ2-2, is DSGVTQTPKHLITATGQRVTLRCSPRSGDLSVYWYQQSLDQGLQFLIQYYNGEERAKGNILERFSAQQFPDLHSELNLSSLELGDSALYFCASSSGVNTGELFFGEGSRLTVL.

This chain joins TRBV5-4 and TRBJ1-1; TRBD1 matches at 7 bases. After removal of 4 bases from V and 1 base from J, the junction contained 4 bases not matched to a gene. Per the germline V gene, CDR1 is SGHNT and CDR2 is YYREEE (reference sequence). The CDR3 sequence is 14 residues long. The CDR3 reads CASSPNRGNTEAFF. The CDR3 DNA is TGTGCCAGCAGCCCTAACAGGGGGAACACTGAAGCTTTCTTT.

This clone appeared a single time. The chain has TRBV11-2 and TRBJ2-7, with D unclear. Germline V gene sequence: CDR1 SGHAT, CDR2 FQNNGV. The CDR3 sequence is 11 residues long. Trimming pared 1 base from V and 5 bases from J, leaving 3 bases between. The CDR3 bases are TGTGCCAGCAGCTTAGGGGACGAGCAGTACTTC. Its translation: CASSLGDEQYF.